A single T cell receptor beta chain is shown here with its context. The data derive from a study of chemoradiotherapy in HPV16-positive cancers. Here immunoSEQ multiplex PCR was the method, and the copy in TCRdb shows in-frame clones only, minus some. The data contain under 20,000 clones, 75% to 85% of them singletons. The ends were cut back, 1 base at V and 7 bases at J, with 26 bases in the middle. This CDR3 is 18 amino acids long. The V gene's germline CDR1 is SGDLS and CDR2 YYNGEE. The gene calls are TRBV9 and TRBJ1-2; perhaps TRBD1 as D (6 bases). The sequence derives from a human donor with HPV-associated anogenital cancer. This sample was gathered from a patient who underwent chemoradiotherapy. Here the CDR3 reads CASSVKPFRRGALPGYTF. The DNA of the CDR3 is TGTGCCAGCAGCGTAAAACCTTTCCGCAGGGGCGCTTTACCTGGCTACACCTTC.